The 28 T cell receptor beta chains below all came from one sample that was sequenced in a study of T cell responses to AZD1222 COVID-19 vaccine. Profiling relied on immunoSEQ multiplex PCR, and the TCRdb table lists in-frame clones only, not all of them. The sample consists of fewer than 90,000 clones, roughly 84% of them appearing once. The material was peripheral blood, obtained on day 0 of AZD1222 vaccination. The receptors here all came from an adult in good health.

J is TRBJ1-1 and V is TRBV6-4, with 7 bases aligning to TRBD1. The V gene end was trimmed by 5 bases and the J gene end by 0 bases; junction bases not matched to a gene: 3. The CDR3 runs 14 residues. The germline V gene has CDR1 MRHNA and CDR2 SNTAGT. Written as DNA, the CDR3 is TGTGCCAGCAGTCCGACAGGGTTGAACACTGAAGCTTTCTTT. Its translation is CASSPTGLNTEAFF.

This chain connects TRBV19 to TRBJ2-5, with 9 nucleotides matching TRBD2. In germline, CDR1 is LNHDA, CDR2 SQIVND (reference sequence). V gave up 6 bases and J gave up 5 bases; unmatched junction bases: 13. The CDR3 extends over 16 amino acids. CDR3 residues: CASSKQPGLASETQYF. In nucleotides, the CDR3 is TGTGCCAGTAGCAAACAACCGGGACTAGCTTCTGAGACCCAGTACTTC.

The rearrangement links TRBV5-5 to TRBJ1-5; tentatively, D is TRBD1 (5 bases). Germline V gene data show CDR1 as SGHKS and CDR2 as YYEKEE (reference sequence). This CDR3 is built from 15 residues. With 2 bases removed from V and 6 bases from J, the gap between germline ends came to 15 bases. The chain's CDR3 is CASSFYSGTLQPQHF. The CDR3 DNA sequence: TGTGCCAGCAGCTTTTATTCCGGGACGCTTCAGCCCCAGCATTTT.

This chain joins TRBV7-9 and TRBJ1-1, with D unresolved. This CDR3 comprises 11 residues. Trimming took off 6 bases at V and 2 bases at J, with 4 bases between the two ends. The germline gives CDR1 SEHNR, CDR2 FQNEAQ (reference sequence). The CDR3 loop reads CASRGNTEAFF. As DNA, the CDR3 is TGTGCCAGCAGGGGTAACACTGAAGCTTTCTTT.

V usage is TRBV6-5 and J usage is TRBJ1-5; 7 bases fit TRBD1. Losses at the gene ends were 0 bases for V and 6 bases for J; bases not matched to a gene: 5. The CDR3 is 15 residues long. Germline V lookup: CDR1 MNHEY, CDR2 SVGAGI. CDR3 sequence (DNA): TGTGCCAGCAGTTACTCGCACAGGGGTGGTCAGCCCCAGCATTTT. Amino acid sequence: CASSYSHRGGQPQHF.

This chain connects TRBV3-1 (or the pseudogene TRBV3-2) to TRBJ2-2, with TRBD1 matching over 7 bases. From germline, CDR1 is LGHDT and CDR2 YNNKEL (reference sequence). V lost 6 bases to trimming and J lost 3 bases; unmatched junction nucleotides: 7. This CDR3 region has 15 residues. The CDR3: CASRPRQGYTGELFF. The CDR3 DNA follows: TGTGCCAGCAGACCCAGACAGGGTTACACCGGGGAGCTGTTTTTT.

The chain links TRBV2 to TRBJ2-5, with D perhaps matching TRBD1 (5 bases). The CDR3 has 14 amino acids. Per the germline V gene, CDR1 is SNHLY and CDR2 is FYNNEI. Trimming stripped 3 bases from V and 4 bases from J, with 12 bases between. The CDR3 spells CASSDRQGGETQYF. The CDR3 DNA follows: TGTGCCAGCAGTGATCGGCAGGGCGGAGAGACCCAGTACTTC.

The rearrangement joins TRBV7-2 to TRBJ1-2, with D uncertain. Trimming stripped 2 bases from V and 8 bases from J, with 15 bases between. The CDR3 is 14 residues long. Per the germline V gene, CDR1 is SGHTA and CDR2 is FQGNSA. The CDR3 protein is CASSLLVGAGGYTF. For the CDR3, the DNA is TGTGCCAGCAGCTTATTAGTGGGCGCGGGGGGCTACACCTTC.

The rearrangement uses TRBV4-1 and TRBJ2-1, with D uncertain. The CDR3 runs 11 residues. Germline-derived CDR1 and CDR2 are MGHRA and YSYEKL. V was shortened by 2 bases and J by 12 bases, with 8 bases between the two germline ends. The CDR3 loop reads CASSQLGPQFF. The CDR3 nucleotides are TGCGCCAGCAGCCAATTAGGGCCGCAGTTCTTC.

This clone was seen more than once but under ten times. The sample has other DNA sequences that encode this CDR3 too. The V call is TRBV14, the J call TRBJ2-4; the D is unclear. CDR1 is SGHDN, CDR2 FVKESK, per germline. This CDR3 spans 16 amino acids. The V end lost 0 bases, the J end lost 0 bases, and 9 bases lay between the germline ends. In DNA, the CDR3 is TGTGCCAGCAGCCAAGATAGCCGGCTAGCCAAAAACATTCAGTACTTC. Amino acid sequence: CASSQDSRLAKNIQYF.

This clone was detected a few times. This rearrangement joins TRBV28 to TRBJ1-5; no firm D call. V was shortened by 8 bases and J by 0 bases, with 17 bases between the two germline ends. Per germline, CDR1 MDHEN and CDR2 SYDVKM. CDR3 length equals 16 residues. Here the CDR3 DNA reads TGTGCCAGCCGTGGCAGAGGATATTATAGCAATCAGCCCCAGCATTTT. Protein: CASRGRGYYSNQPQHF.

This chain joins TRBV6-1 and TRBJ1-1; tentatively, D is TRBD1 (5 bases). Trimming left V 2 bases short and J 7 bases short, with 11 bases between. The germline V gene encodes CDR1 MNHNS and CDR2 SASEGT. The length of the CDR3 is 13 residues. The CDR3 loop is CASSERIRVEAFF. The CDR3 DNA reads TGTGCCAGCAGTGAAAGAATCAGGGTTGAAGCTTTCTTT.

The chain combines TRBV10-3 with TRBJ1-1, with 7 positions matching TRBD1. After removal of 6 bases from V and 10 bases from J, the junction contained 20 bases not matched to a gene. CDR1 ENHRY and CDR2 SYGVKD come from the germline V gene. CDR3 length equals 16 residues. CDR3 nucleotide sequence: TGTGCCATCAGGGAGGGTTTGGTCAGGGGGATCGAGGGAGCTTTCTTT. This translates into CAIREGLVRGIEGAFF.

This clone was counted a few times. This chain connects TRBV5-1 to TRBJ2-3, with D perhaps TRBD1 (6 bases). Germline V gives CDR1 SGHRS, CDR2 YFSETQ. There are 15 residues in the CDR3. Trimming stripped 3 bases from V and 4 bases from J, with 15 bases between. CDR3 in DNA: TGCGCCAGCAGCTGGCAACAGGGTGGAGCAGATACGCAGTATTTT. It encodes CASSWQQGGADTQYF.

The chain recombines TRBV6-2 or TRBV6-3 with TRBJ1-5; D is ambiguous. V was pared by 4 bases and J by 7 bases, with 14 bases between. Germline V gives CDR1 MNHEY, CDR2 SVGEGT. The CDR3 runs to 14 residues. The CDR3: CASSSGFEQQPQHF. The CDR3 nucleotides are TGTGCCAGCAGTTCCGGGTTTGAGCAACAGCCCCAGCATTTT.

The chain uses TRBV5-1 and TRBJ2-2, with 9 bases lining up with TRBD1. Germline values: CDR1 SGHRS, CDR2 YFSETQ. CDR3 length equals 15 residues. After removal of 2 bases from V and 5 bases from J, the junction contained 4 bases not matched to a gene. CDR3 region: CASSFTGGETGELFF. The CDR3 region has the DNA TGCGCCAGCAGCTTCACAGGGGGCGAAACCGGGGAGCTGTTTTTT.

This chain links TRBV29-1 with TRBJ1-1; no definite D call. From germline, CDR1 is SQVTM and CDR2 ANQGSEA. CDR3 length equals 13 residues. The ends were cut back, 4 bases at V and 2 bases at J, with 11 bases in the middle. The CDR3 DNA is TGCAGCGTTGTTGGTTTTTCTAACACTGAAGCTTTCTTT. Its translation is CSVVGFSNTEAFF.

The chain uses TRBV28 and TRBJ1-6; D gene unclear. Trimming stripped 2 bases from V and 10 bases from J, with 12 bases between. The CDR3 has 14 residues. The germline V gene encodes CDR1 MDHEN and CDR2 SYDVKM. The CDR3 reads CASSLALVRSPLHF. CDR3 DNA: TGTGCCAGCAGTTTAGCCTTGGTTCGGTCACCCCTCCACTTT.

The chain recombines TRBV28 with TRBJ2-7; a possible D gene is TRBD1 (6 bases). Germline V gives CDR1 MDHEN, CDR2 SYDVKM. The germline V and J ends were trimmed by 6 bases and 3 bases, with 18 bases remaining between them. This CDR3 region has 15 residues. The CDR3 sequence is CASRTNRVGFYEQYV. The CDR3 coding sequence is TGTGCCAGCAGAACAAACAGGGTTGGGTTCTACGAGCAGTACGTC.

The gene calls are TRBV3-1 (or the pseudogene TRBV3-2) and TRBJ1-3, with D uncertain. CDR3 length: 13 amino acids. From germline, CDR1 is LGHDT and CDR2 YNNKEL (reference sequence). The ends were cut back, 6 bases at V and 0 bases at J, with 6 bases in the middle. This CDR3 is CASRISSGNTIYF. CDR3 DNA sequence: TGTGCCAGCAGGATATCCTCTGGAAACACCATATATTTT.

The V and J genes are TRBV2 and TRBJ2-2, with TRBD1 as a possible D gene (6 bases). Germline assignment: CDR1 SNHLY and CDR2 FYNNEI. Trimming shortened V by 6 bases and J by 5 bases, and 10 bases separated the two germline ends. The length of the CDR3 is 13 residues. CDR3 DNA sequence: TGTGCCAGCAGGGACAGTTTGACCGGGGAGCTGTTTTTT. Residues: CASRDSLTGELFF.

In nucleotides, the CDR3 is TGTGCCAGTAGTGCCGACTGGGGGACTGAAGCTTTCTTT. This sequence encodes CASSADWGTEAFF. V and J are TRBV19 and TRBJ1-1; maybe TRBD1 (5 bases). The V and J ends lost 5 bases and 5 bases respectively, with 12 bases between them. CDR1 and CDR2 from the germline V gene are LNHDA and SQIVND (reference sequence). This CDR3 is built from 13 residues.

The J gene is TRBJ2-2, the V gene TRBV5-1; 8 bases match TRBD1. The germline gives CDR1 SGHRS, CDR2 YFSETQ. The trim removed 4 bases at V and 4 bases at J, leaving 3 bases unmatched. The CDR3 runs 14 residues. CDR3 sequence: CASSEDRGTGELFF. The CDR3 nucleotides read TGCGCCAGCAGCGAAGACAGGGGCACCGGGGAGCTGTTTTTT. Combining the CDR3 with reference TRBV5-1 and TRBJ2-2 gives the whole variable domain KAGVTQTPRYLIKTRGQQVTLSCSPISGHRSVSWYQQTPGQGLQFLFEYFSETQRNKGNFPGRFSGRQFSNSRSEMNVSTLELGDSALYLCASSEDRGTGELFFGEGSRLTVL.

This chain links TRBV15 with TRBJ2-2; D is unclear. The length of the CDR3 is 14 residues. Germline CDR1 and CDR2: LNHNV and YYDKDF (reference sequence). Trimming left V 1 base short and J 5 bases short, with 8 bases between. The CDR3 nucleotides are TGTGCCACCAGCAGAGCCCTAGGGACCGGGGAGCTGTTTTTT. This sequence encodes CATSRALGTGELFF. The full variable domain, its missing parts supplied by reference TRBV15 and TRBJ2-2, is DAMVIQNPRYQVTQFGKPVTLSCSQTLNHNVMYWYQQKSSQAPKLLFHYYDKDFNNEADTPDNFQSRRPNTSFCFLDIRSPGLGDTAMYLCATSRALGTGELFFGEGSRLTVL.

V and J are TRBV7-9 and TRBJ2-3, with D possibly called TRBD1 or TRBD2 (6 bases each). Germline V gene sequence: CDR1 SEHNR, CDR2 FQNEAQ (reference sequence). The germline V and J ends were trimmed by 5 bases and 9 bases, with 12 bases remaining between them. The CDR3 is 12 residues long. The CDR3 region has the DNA TGTGCCAGCAGCGTGCGGGACACCACGCAGTATTTT. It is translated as CASSVRDTTQYF.

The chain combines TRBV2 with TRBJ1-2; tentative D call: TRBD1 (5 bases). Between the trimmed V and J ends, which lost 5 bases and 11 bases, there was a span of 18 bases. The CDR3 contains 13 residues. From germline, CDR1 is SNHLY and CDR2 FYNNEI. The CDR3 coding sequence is TGTGCCAGCAGTCAAGGGACGTCTCCGTCGTACACCTTC. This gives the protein CASSQGTSPSYTF.

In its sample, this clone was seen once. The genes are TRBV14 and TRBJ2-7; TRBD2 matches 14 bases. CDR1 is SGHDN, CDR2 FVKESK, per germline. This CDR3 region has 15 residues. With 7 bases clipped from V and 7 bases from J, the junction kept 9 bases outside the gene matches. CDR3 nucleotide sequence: TGTGCCAGCAACCCGGGACTAGCGGGAGCTGGGGAGCAGTACTTC. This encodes CASNPGLAGAGEQYF.

CDR3 sequence (DNA): TGTGCCAGCAGCCCGGACAGGGCCTACCCCCGGACCCAGTACTTC. Encoded protein: CASSPDRAYPRTQYF. V is TRBV7-2 and J is TRBJ2-5; 8 bases line up with TRBD1. V was clipped by 5 bases and J by 7 bases; unmatched bases: 12. The germline V gene encodes CDR1 SGHTA and CDR2 FQGNSA. The CDR3 spans 15 residues.